This T cell receptor beta chain was identified during a study of blood T cell repertoires in COVID-19. In the study overall: The United States, Italy and Spain were the sources of the acute and convalescent COVID-19 samples. T cells, B-cell-depleted T cells, or PBMCs supplied cDNA or gDNA.

In the original analysis: Reference gene primer amplification in the assay estimated nucleated cell counts. The method was immunoSEQ multiplex PCR; TCRdb's version includes in-frame clones alone and lacks a portion of them. V and J calls plus clone size are reproduced from that table; the DNA served to infer D and trimming. The sample records about 670,000 clones, about 90% being singletons. What was sequenced was peripheral blood. The sequence was obtained from a woman younger than 35 with acute or convalescent COVID-19.

The CDR3 region has the DNA TGTGCCAGCAGCGTACACCCTGAGGCTAGAAATGAGCAGTTCTTC. Protein product: CASSVHPEARNEQFF. The rearrangement joins TRBV9 to TRBJ2-1; the D is unclear. CDR3 size: 15 residues. The germline V and J ends were trimmed by 1 base and 7 bases, with 15 bases remaining between them. Looked up from germline, CDR1 is SGDLS and CDR2 is YYNGEE.